This entry lists 13 T cell receptor beta chains sequenced from one sample in a study of shared clonotypes between healthy human individuals. Repertoires were generated with immunoSEQ multiplex PCR, while TCRdb's copy carries only in-frame clones and drops some. The sample lists around 1.5 million clones; 95% to 99% were seen once. Source material: naive CD4+ T cells sorted from blood. Subset given: CD45RA+ positively selected. These receptors were taken from a man aged 25 to 40 in good health.

With respect to this clone: This specimen includes other DNA sequences encoding the same CDR3. V is TRBV27 and J is TRBJ2-7; TRBD1 might be the D (6 bases). The CDR3 runs 13 residues. CDR1 is MNHEY, CDR2 SMNVEV, per germline (reference sequence). V lost 2 bases to trimming and J lost 2 bases, with 7 bases between them. CDR3 sequence: CASSLNRAYEQYF. In DNA form, the CDR3 reads TGTGCCAGCAGTTTAAACAGGGCCTACGAGCAGTACTTC.

This clone was observed a single time. J is TRBJ1-2 and V is TRBV7-2; 10 bases line up with TRBD1. The CDR3 contains 17 residues. Trimming took 2 bases from V and 4 from J; bases not matched to a gene: 10. The germline V gene encodes CDR1 SGHTA and CDR2 FQGNSA. The CDR3 spells CASSLQTGGNLGYGYTF. DNA of the CDR3: TGTGCCAGCAGCTTACAGACAGGGGGCAACCTTGGCTATGGCTACACCTTC.

The chain combines TRBV7-9 with TRBJ1-1; 8 bases map to TRBD1. The CDR3 spans 15 residues. CDR1 SEHNR and CDR2 FQNEAQ come from the germline V gene (reference sequence). Trimming took 4 bases from V and 1 from J; bases not matched to a gene: 5. CDR3 bases: TGTGCCAGCAGCTCCATCAGGGGGCGGAACACTGAAGCTTTCTTT. It translates to CASSSIRGRNTEAFF.

The genes are TRBV5-4 and TRBJ1-2; D is perhaps TRBD1 (5 bases). CDR3 length: 14 residues. Trimming cost V 6 bases and J 2 bases, with 14 bases left between them. Germline V gene lookup returns CDR1 SGHNT and CDR2 YYREEE (reference sequence). CDR3 region: CASTDQGLNYGYTF. CDR3 in DNA: TGTGCCAGCACCGACCAGGGCCTGAACTATGGCTACACCTTC.

The chain links TRBV11-2 to TRBJ2-2; D gene unclear. The CDR3 contains 12 residues. The germline gives CDR1 SGHAT, CDR2 FQNNGV. Deletions cut 3 bases from V and 13 bases from J, with 12 bases between. The CDR3 protein is CASSLEIGVLFF. The CDR3 DNA reads as TGTGCCAGCAGCTTGGAGATCGGTGTGCTGTTTTTT.

This clone was observed once. The chain employs TRBV28 and TRBJ1-5; D ambiguous. This CDR3 spans 12 amino acids. Germline V gene lookup returns CDR1 MDHEN and CDR2 SYDVKM. V was trimmed by 5 bases and J by 9 bases, leaving 11 bases between them. The CDR3 loop reads CASSHPPMPQHF. The CDR3 bases are TGTGCCAGCAGTCACCCCCCGATGCCCCAGCATTTT.

The chain employs TRBV29-1 and TRBJ2-3; 7 bases are a match to TRBD2. CDR1 SQVTM and CDR2 ANQGSEA come from the germline V gene. V lost 5 bases to trimming and J lost 0 bases; unmatched junction nucleotides: 5. CDR3 length equals 14 residues. The CDR3 DNA sequence: TGCAGCGTTCTCAGCGGGGTGAGCACAGATACGCAGTATTTT. Encoded protein: CSVLSGVSTDTQYF.

The chain couples TRBV18 to TRBJ1-2; no clear D gene. V was clipped by 5 bases and J by 4 bases, with 5 bases between them. The CDR3 totals 11 residues. The germline V gene encodes CDR1 KGHSH and CDR2 LQKENI. The CDR3 nucleotides read TGTGCCAGCTCAGCGGCCTATGGCTACACCTTC. It encodes CASSAAYGYTF.

A remark on this clone: This same CDR3 is encoded by further DNA sequences in the sample. This chain links TRBV19 with TRBJ2-2; D is unclear. The CDR3 runs to 12 residues. The V end lost 1 base, the J end lost 7 bases, and 4 bases lay between the germline ends. Germline V lookup: CDR1 LNHDA, CDR2 SQIVND (reference sequence). The CDR3, as DNA: TGTGCCAGTAGTATAGGTCGCGGGGAGCTGTTTTTT. This codes for CASSIGRGELFF.

The chain uses TRBV5-6 and TRBJ2-3; D is unresolved. Per the germline V gene, CDR1 is SGHDT and CDR2 is YYEEEE. V lost 0 bases, J lost 5 bases, and 13 bases lay in between. The CDR3 covers 15 residues. In DNA, the CDR3 is TGTGCCAGCAGCTTGGCTGGTGGGATCGTAGATACGCAGTATTTT. The encoded protein is CASSLAGGIVDTQYF.

This clone was counted a single time. J is TRBJ2-2 and V is TRBV10-3, with D maybe TRBD2 (6 bases). The CDR3 runs to 15 residues. Germline values: CDR1 ENHRY, CDR2 SYGVKD. Trimming took off 3 bases at V and 4 bases at J, with 12 bases between the two ends. The chain's CDR3 is CAISDTSLGTGELFF. CDR3 bases: TGTGCCATCAGTGATACTAGCTTGGGCACCGGGGAGCTGTTTTTT.

The rearrangement links TRBV2 to TRBJ2-1; D remains unclear. V gave up 4 bases and J gave up 4 bases, with 14 bases separating them. Germline V gene sequence: CDR1 SNHLY, CDR2 FYNNEI. CDR3 length equals 15 residues. The CDR3 nucleotides read TGTGCCAGCAGTGCAGAGAGTCTTGAGTACAATGAGCAGTTCTTC. Translated, it gives CASSAESLEYNEQFF.

In DNA, the CDR3 is TGTGCCAGCAGCTTATTACGTTCTACGCAGTATTTT. Translation: CASSLLRSTQYF. The chain recombines TRBV7-2 with TRBJ2-3; unclear D gene. The CDR3 length is 12 residues. V gave up 2 bases and J gave up 8 bases, with 8 bases separating them. Germline V gene lookup returns CDR1 SGHTA and CDR2 FQGNSA.